This section outlines one T cell receptor (beta chain) sequence together with its context. It is unclear where the CDR3 begins or ends on the DNA, so no DNA is shown, and the CDR3 is as TCRdb lists it. Method: immunoSEQ multiplex PCR; TCRdb's copy keeps in-frame clones and lacks some. This table has tens of thousands of clones, roughly nine tenths appearing once. Enrollment shut out patients with autoimmune disease history or systemic immunosuppression. This sample was included in a study of OX40 agonist ivuxolimab in advanced cancers. The germline gives CDR1 SNHLY, CDR2 FYNNEI. The CDR3 spans 14 residues, counting both ends.

The origin of this receptor is an adult with an advanced solid tumor such as melanoma, head and neck, liver or kidney cancer. The input for sequencing was CD4+ or CD8+ T cells sorted from blood, taken in a trial of the OX40 agonist ivuxolimab. The J gene is TRBJ2-3, the V gene TRBV2; the DNA was not compared with TRBD1, the D call given in the table. The CDR3 region is CASSSSVGVHTQYF.